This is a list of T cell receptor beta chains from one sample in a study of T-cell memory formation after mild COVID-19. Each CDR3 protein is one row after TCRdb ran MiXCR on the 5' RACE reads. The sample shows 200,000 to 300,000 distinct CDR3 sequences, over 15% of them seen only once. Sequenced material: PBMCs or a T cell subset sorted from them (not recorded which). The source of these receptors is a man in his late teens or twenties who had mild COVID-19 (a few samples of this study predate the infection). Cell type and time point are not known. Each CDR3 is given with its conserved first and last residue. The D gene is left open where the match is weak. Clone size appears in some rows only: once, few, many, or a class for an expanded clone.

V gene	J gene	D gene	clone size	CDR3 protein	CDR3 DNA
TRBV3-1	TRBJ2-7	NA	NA	CASSLYGPPLGYEQYF	TGTGCCAGCAGCCTTTACGGACCTCCACTAGGCTACGAGCAGTACTTC
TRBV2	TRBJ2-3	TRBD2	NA	CASNRLAGATDTQYF	TGTGCCAGCAACAGACTAGCGGGGGCTACAGATACGCAGTATTTT
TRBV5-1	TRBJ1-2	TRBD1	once	CASSPLGQGTDYGYTF	TGCGCCAGCAGCCCGCTGGGACAGGGGACCGACTATGGCTACACCTTC
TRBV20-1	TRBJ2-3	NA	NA	CSARWLVSTDTQYF	TGCAGTGCTAGATGGCTAGTGAGTACAGATACGCAGTATTTT
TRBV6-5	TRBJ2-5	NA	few	CASSYSPNVRVETQYF	TGTGCCAGCAGTTACTCCCCCAACGTACGAGTGGAGACCCAGTACTTC
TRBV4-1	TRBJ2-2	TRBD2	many	CASRPNLAGIRTGELFF	TGCGCCAGCAGGCCTAATCTAGCGGGGATTAGGACCGGGGAGCTGTTTTTT
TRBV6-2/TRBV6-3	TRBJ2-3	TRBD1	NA	CASNVGDRYTDTQYF	TGTGCCAGCAATGTGGGGGACAGATACACAGATACGCAGTATTTT
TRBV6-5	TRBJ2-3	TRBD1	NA	CASKRQGREDTQYF	TGTGCCAGCAAGAGACAGGGAAGGGAAGATACGCAGTATTTT
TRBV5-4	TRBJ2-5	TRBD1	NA	CASSRTGTGGETQYF	TGTGCCAGCAGCCGAACCGGGACAGGGGGAGAGACCCAGTACTTC
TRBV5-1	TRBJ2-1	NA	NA	CASSSEGYNEKFF	TGCGCCAGCAGTTCCGAGGGGTACAATGAGAAGTTCTTC
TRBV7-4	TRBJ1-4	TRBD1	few	CASGQVLNEKLFF	TGTGCCAGCGGACAGGTCCTTAATGAAAAACTGTTTTTT
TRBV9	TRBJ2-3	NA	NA	CASSVGGAASTDTQYF	TGTGCCAGCAGCGTAGGGGGAGCGGCTAGCACAGATACGCAGTATTTT
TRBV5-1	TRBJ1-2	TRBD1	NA	CASSRGQPGYGYTF	TGCGCCAGCAGCAGGGGACAGCCGGGCTATGGCTACACCTTC
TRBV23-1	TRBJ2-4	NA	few	CASSPTRNLNIQYF	TGCGCCAGCAGCCCAACAAGGAATTTAAACATTCAGTACTTC
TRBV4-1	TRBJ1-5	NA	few	CASSQAGTGTPFYQPQHF	TGCGCCAGCAGCCAAGCTGGTACTGGGACACCGTTCTACCAGCCCCAGCATTTT
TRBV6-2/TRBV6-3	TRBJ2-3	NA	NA	CASSTSYTDTQYF	TGTGCCAGCAGCACAAGTTACACAGATACGCAGTATTTT
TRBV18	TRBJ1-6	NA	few	CASSESKWHLHF	TGTGCCAGCTCAGAGAGTAAGTGGCACCTCCACTTT
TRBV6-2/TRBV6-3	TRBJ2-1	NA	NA	CASRASGEGSYNEQFF	TGTGCCAGCCGTGCCTCAGGGGAGGGATCCTACAATGAGCAGTTCTTC
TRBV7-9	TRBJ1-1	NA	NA	CASSPSSWPEAFF	TGTGCCAGCAGCCCCTCGAGTTGGCCTGAAGCTTTCTTT
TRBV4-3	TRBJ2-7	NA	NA	CASSQASSSYEQYF	TGCGCCAGCAGCCAAGCATCGAGCTCCTACGAGCAGTACTTC
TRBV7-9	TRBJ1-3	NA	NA	CASSFVSMGRLSGNTIYF	TGTGCCAGCAGCTTCGTGTCGATGGGACGGCTCTCTGGAAACACCATATATTTT
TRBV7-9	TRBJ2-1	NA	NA	CASSLDREESNEQFF	TGTGCCAGCAGCTTAGACAGGGAGGAATCCAATGAGCAGTTCTTC
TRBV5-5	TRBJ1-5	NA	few	CASSFMPSGVSGQPQHF	TGTGCCAGCAGCTTTATGCCCTCCGGTGTGTCAGGCCAGCCCCAGCATTTT
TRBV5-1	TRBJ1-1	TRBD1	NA	CASSFTTGGTEAFF	TGCGCCAGCAGCTTCACGACAGGGGGCACTGAAGCTTTCTTT
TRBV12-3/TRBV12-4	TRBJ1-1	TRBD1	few	CASSSSGTGGKNTEAFF	TGTGCCAGCAGTTCTTCCGGGACAGGGGGCAAGAACACTGAAGCTTTCTTT
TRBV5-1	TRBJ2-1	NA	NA	CASSLSRGVLYEQFF	TGCGCCAGCAGCTTGAGCAGGGGGGTTCTGTATGAGCAGTTCTTC
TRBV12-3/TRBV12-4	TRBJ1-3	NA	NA	CASTFRGLSIWTNTIYF	TGTGCCAGCACTTTCCGGGGTCTCTCGATCTGGACTAACACCATATATTTT
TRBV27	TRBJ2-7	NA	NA	CASSMTVTYEQYF	TGTGCCAGCAGTATGACAGTCACCTACGAGCAGTACTTC
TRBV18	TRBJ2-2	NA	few	CASASQIRETGELFF	TGTGCCAGCGCATCACAAATAAGAGAAACCGGGGAGCTGTTTTTT
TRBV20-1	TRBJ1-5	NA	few	CSARDDPNQPQHF	TGCAGTGCTAGAGATGACCCCAATCAGCCCCAGCATTTT
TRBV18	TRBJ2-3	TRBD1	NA	CASSADRSSTDTQYF	TGTGCCAGCTCCGCGGACAGGTCTTCCACAGATACGCAGTATTTT
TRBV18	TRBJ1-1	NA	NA	CASSPLEGRVAFF	TGTGCCAGCTCACCCCTTGAAGGGAGGGTAGCTTTCTTT
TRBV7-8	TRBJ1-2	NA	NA	CASSSLRAYGYTF	TGTGCCAGCAGCTCCCTCCGAGCCTATGGCTACACCTTC
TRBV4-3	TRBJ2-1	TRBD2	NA	CASSQMRTSGEYNEQFF	TGCGCCAGCAGCCAAATGCGGACTAGCGGGGAATACAATGAGCAGTTCTTC
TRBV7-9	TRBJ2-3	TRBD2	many	CASSPAGGATTDTQYF	TGTGCCAGCAGTCCGGCCGGGGGGGCGACCACAGATACGCAGTATTTT